The present T cell receptor beta chain was sequenced within a study of CD8+ T cells in alopecia areata. Germline loops: CDR1 SGHAT, CDR2 FQNNGV. Between the trimmed V and J ends, which lost 2 bases and 3 bases, there was a span of 1 base. The CDR3 is made up of 11 amino acids. This clone is a singleton in its sample. The antigen remains undetermined. The investigators collected lesional scalp punch biopsies and peripheral blood from alopecia areata patients. Sorting from PBMCs produced CD4+ and CD8+ T cells. Sequencing relied on a cDNA template that was reverse transcribed from extracted RNA. Measured with immunoSEQ multiplex PCR; TCRdb has only the in-frame clones, and not every one. In the table there are some 30,000 clones, approximately 60% of which are singletons. Study observations and caveats: For lesional scalp, especially alopecia totalis/universalis, clonality was higher than in normal scalp.

The clonotype originates from a human donor with alopecia areata. The chain is built from TRBV11-2 and TRBJ1-1; D is unclear. Sequencing was performed on NKG2D-high CD8+ T cells sorted from blood. As DNA, the CDR3 is TGTGCCAGCAGCTTATACACTGAAGCTTTCTTT. Its translation: CASSLYTEAFF. The full variable domain, rest sourced from reference TRBV11-2 and TRBJ1-1, is EAGVAQSPRYKIIEKRQSVAFWCNPISGHATLYWYQQILGQGPKLLIQFQNNGVVDDSQLPKDRFSAERLKGVDSTLKIQPAKLEDSAVYLCASSLYTEAFFGQGTRLTVV.